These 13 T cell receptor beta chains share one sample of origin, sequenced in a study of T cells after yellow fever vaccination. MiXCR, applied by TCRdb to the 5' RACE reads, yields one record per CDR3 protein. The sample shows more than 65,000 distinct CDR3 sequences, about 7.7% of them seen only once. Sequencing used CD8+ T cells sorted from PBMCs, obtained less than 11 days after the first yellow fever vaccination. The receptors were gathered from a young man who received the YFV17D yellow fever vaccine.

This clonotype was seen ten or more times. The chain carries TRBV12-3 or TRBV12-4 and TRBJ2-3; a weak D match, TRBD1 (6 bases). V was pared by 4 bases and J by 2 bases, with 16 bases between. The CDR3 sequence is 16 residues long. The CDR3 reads CASSSGAGSFTDTQYF. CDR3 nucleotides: TGTGCCAGCAGTTCAGGGGCCGGTTCCTTCACAGATACGCAGTATTTT.

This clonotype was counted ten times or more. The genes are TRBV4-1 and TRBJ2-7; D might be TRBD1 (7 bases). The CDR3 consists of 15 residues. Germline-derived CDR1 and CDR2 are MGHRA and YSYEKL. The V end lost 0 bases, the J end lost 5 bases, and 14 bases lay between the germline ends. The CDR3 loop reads CASSQEEGARNEQYF. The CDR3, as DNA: TGCGCCAGCAGCCAAGAGGAGGGGGCGAGGAACGAGCAGTACTTC.

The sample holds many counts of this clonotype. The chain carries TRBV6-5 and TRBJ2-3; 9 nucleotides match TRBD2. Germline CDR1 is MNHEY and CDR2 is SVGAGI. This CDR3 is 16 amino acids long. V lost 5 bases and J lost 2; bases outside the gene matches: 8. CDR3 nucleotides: TGTGCCAGCAGTAATCTCGCTAGCGGGAACACAGATACGCAGTATTTT. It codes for CASSNLASGNTDTQYF.

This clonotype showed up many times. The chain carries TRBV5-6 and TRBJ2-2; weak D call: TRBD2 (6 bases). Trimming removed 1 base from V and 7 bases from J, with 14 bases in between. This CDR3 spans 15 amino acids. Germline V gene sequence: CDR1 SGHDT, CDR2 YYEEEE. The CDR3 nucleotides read TGTGCCAGCAGCTTGTCCGGGGGACCTCGCGGGGAGCTGTTTTTT. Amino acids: CASSLSGGPRGELFF. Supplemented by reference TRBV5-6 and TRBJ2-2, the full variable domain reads DAGVTQSPTHLIKTRGQQVTLRCSPKSGHDTVSWYQQALGQGPQFIFQYYEEEERQRGNFPDRFSGHQFPNYSSELNVNALLLGDSALYLCASSLSGGPRGELFFGEGSRLTVL.

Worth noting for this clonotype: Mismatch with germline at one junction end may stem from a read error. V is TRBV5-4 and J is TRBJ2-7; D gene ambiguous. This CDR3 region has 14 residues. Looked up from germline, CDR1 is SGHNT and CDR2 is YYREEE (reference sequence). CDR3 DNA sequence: TGTGCCGGCAGCTTGAACGGGCAAAACTACGAGCAGTACTTC. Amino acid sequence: CAGSLNGQNYEQYF. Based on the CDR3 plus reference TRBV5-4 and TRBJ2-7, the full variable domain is ETGVTQSPTHLIKTRGQQVTLRCSSQSGHNTVSWYQQALGQGPQFIFQYYREEENGRGNFPPRFSGLQFPNYSSELNVNALELDDSALYLCAGSLNGQNYEQYFGPGTRLTVT.

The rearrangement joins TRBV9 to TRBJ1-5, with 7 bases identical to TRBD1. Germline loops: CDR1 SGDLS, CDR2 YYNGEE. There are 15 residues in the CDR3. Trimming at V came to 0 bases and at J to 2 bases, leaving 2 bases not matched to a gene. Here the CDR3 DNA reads TGTGCCAGCAGCGTAGGGCAGGGGGGCAATCAGCCCCAGCATTTT. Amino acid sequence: CASSVGQGGNQPQHF.

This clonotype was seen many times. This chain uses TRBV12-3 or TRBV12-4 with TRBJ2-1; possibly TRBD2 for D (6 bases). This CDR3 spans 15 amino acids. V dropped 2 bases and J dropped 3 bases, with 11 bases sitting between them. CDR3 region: CASSLISGDYNEQFF. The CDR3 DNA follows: TGTGCCAGCAGTTTAATTAGCGGCGACTACAATGAGCAGTTCTTC.

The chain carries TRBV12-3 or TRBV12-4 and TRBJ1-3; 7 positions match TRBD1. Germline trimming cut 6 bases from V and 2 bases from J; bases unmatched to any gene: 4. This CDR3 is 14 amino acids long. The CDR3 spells CASSDRDPGNTIYF. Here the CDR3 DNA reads TGTGCCAGCAGCGACAGGGACCCTGGAAACACCATATATTTT.

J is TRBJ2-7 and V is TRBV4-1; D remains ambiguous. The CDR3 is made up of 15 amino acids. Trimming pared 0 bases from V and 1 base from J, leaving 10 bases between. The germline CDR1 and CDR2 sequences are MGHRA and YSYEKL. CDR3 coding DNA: TGCGCCAGCAGCCAAGAAGGGTCTCAGTCCTACGAGCAGTACTTC. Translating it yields CASSQEGSQSYEQYF.

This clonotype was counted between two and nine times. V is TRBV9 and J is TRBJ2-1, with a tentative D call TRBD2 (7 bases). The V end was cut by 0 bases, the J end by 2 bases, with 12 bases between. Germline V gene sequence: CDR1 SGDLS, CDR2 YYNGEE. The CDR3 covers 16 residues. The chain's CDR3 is CASSVAGGGAYNEQFF. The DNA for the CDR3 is TGTGCCAGCAGCGTAGCCGGAGGGGGGGCCTACAATGAGCAGTTCTTC. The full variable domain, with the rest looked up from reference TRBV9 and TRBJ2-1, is DSGVTQTPKHLITATGQRVTLRCSPRSGDLSVYWYQQSLDQGLQFLIQYYNGEERAKGNILERFSAQQFPDLHSELNLSSLELGDSALYFCASSVAGGGAYNEQFFGPGTRLTVL.

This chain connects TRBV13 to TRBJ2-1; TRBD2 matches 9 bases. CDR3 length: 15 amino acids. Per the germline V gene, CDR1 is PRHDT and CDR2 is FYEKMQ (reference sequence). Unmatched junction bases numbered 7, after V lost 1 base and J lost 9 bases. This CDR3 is CASSLEAGGPGEQFF. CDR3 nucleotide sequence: TGTGCCAGCAGCTTAGAGGCGGGGGGGCCCGGTGAGCAGTTCTTC.

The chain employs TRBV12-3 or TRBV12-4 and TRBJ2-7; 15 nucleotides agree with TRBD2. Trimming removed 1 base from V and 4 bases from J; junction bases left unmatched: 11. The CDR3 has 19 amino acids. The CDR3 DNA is TGTGCCAGCAGTTTAGAGGGTCCGGGACTAGCGGGGGGTACATACGAGCAGTACGTC. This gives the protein CASSLEGPGLAGGTYEQYV.

CDR3 loop: CASSGLGGARETQYF. CDR3 nucleotides: TGTGCCAGCAGCGGACTCGGGGGGGCCAGGGAGACCCAGTACTTC. The chain combines TRBV9 with TRBJ2-5; 8 nucleotides agree with TRBD2. The CDR3 consists of 15 residues. The junction had 9 bases not matched to a gene; V was cut back by 3 bases and J by 5 bases. Germline lookup yields CDR1 SGDLS and CDR2 YYNGEE.